Sequencing of this TCR beta chain was carried out in a study of blood T cell repertoires in COVID-19. A remark on this clone: This same CDR3 is encoded by further DNA sequences in the sample.

Measured with immunoSEQ multiplex PCR; TCRdb has only the in-frame clones, and not every one. The table has around 140,000 clones, about 87% seen once; the top ten hold 1.5% to 2%. Sequenced material: peripheral blood. The TCR was taken from a woman aged 50 to 65 with acute or convalescent COVID-19.

As DNA, the CDR3 is TGTGCCAGTAGCCCAACAGGGATGAACACTGAAGCTTTCTTT. This encodes CASSPTGMNTEAFF. The V gene is TRBV19, the J gene TRBJ1-1; possible D gene TRBD1, 6 bases. The CDR3 contains 14 residues. Trimming removed 6 bases at V and 0 bases at J, with 11 bases between. Germline V gene lookup returns CDR1 LNHDA and CDR2 SQIVND (reference sequence).